The 15 T cell receptor beta chains given below trace back to one sample, sequenced in a study of blood T cell repertoires in COVID-19. Libraries were prepared by immunoSEQ multiplex PCR; TCRdb keeps only in-frame clonotypes and omits some of them. Of some 30,000 clones in the sample, roughly 88% are singletons; the top ten hold about 14%. Sequencing was done on a sample of peripheral blood. The receptor source for this set is a human donor in a cohort sampled during active COVID-19.

The J gene is TRBJ2-2, the V gene TRBV10-3; a possible D gene is TRBD2 (6 bases). Germline V lookup: CDR1 ENHRY, CDR2 SYGVKD. This CDR3 has 14 residues. V was clipped by 6 bases and J by 3 bases, with 11 bases between them. The CDR3 loop is CAIRGLADTGELFF. The CDR3 region has the DNA TGTGCCATCAGGGGACTGGCGGACACCGGGGAGCTGTTTTTT.

V usage is TRBV6-5 and J usage is TRBJ2-1; 9 nucleotides line up with TRBD2. The CDR3 is made up of 15 amino acids. V gave up 2 bases and J gave up 2 bases; unmatched junction bases: 1. Germline V gives CDR1 MNHEY, CDR2 SVGAGI. The chain's CDR3 is CASSYQRGAYNEQFF. CDR3 coding DNA: TGTGCCAGCAGTTACCAGCGGGGGGCCTACAATGAGCAGTTCTTC.

V gene TRBV18 combines with J gene TRBJ2-5, with TRBD2 identical over 7 bases. CDR3 length: 14 amino acids. The germline V gene has CDR1 KGHSH and CDR2 LQKENI. After removal of 6 bases from V and 5 bases from J, the junction contained 9 bases not matched to a gene. Here the CDR3 DNA reads TGTGCCAGCTCGCGGTCGACTAGCTTGGAGACCCAGTACTTC. This encodes CASSRSTSLETQYF. Using reference TRBV18 and TRBJ2-5 for the parts outside the CDR3, the full variable domain is NAGVMQNPRHLVRRRGQEARLRCSPMKGHSHVYWYRQLPEEGLKFMVYLQKENIIDESGMPKERFSAEFPKEGPSILRIQQVVRGDSAAYFCASSRSTSLETQYFGPGTRLLVL.

The rearrangement uses TRBV4-1 and TRBJ1-2; 7 bases fit TRBD1. The ends lost 1 base at V and 4 bases at J; junction bases unmatched: 6. Looked up from germline, CDR1 is MGHRA and CDR2 is YSYEKL. The CDR3 covers 15 residues. The CDR3 nucleotides read TGCGCCAGCAGCCAAGCGGACAGGACCTCCTATGGCTACACCTTC. Translated: CASSQADRTSYGYTF.

Comments on this clone: An end of the junction does not agree with germline; a read error may underlie this. The CDR3 protein is CASSAESGSNAEAFF. In DNA, the CDR3 is TGTGCCAGCAGCGCCGAGTCGGGATCGAACGCTGAAGCTTTCTTT. The J gene is TRBJ1-1, the V gene TRBV9; the D is unclear. The CDR3 spans 15 residues. Looked up from germline, CDR1 is SGDLS and CDR2 is YYNGEE.

V gene TRBV11-2 combines with J gene TRBJ2-6; the D is unclear. Germline V gene sequence: CDR1 SGHAT, CDR2 FQNNGV. Trimming stripped 6 bases from V and 0 bases from J, with 6 bases between. This CDR3 has 14 residues. The CDR3 loop is CASSPSSGANVLTF. In DNA form, the CDR3 reads TGTGCCAGCAGTCCCTCCTCTGGGGCCAACGTCCTGACTTTC.

V usage is TRBV19 and J usage is TRBJ2-5; 8 bases fit TRBD2. The CDR3 sequence is 14 residues long. Trimming cost V 7 bases and J 1 base; bases outside gene matches: 5. In germline, CDR1 is LNHDA, CDR2 SQIVND (reference sequence). In DNA form, the CDR3 reads TGTGCCAGTACCCCGGGGGGGCTCCAAGAGACCCAGTACTTC. It codes for CASTPGGLQETQYF.

This rearrangement joins TRBV7-3 to TRBJ2-5; 12 bases agree with TRBD2. The CDR3 is 18 amino acids. CDR1 and CDR2 (germline): SGHTA, FQGTGA. After removal of 2 bases from V and 5 bases from J, the junction contained 12 bases not matched to a gene. CDR3 sequence reads: CASSLFGPSGGADETQYF. Written as DNA, the CDR3 is TGTGCCAGCAGCTTATTCGGTCCTAGCGGGGGGGCTGATGAGACCCAGTACTTC.

The V call is TRBV5-1, the J call TRBJ2-7; perhaps TRBD1 as D (6 bases). The CDR3 runs to 15 residues. Trimming removed 4 bases from V and 4 bases from J, with 18 bases in between. Germline lookup yields CDR1 SGHRS and CDR2 YFSETQ. For the CDR3, the DNA is TGCGCCAGCAGCCCCAATCCCTGGACAGATTACGAGCAGTACTTC. This sequence encodes CASSPNPWTDYEQYF. Based on the CDR3 plus reference TRBV5-1 and TRBJ2-7, the full variable domain is KAGVTQTPRYLIKTRGQQVTLSCSPISGHRSVSWYQQTPGQGLQFLFEYFSETQRNKGNFPGRFSGRQFSNSRSEMNVSTLELGDSALYLCASSPNPWTDYEQYFGPGTRLTVT.

The chain links TRBV11-3 to TRBJ2-6; D remains ambiguous. Germline CDR1 reads SGHNT; CDR2 reads YENEEA. V lost 5 bases, J lost 0 bases, and 5 bases lay in between. The CDR3 runs 14 residues. DNA for the CDR3: TGTGCCAGCAGCCCGGGCTCTGGGGCCAACGTCCTGACTTTC. It encodes CASSPGSGANVLTF.

V gene TRBV27 combines with J gene TRBJ1-2, with D perhaps TRBD1 (5 bases). CDR3 length: 14 amino acids. Germline V gives CDR1 MNHEY, CDR2 SMNVEV (reference sequence). V was pared by 6 bases and J by 5 bases, with 16 bases between. CDR3 DNA: TGTGCCAGCAGCTTCACCCAGGGAGGTTATGGCTACACCTTC. The encoded protein is CASSFTQGGYGYTF.

The J gene is TRBJ1-5, the V gene TRBV7-9, with 12 bases fitting TRBD1. After removal of 1 base from V and 9 bases from J, the junction contained 4 bases not matched to a gene. This CDR3 is built from 15 residues. Germline values: CDR1 SEHNR, CDR2 FQNEAQ (reference sequence). CDR3 protein: CASSLEGTGGTPQHF. In DNA form, the CDR3 reads TGTGCCAGCAGCTTAGAAGGGACAGGGGGCACGCCCCAGCATTTT.

V gene TRBV29-1 combines with J gene TRBJ2-5; D is unresolved. V gave up 3 bases and J gave up 0 bases, with 8 bases separating them. Per the germline V gene, CDR1 is SQVTM and CDR2 is ANQGSEA. CDR3 size: 13 residues. The CDR3 region has the DNA TGCAGCGTTGAGTTGCGTTACCAAGAGACCCAGTACTTC. It specifies CSVELRYQETQYF.

This rearrangement joins TRBV11-2 to TRBJ2-7; TRBD2 matches 11 bases. J gave up 6 bases and V 7 bases, and 5 bases lay outside the gene matches. The CDR3 runs 13 residues. The germline gives CDR1 SGHAT, CDR2 FQNNGV. CDR3 region: CASNLGTSGEQYF. In nucleotides, the CDR3 is TGTGCCAGCAACCTCGGGACTAGCGGCGAGCAGTACTTC.

The rearrangement uses TRBV10-2 and TRBJ2-3, with 8 bases fitting TRBD1. Germline CDR1 reads WSHSY; CDR2 reads SAAADI. Trimming removed 0 bases from V and 9 bases from J; junction bases left unmatched: 5. The CDR3 contains 14 residues. CDR3 in DNA: TGCGCCAGCAGTGAGTCGACGGGACAGGCGACGCAGTATTTT. Translating it yields CASSESTGQATQYF.